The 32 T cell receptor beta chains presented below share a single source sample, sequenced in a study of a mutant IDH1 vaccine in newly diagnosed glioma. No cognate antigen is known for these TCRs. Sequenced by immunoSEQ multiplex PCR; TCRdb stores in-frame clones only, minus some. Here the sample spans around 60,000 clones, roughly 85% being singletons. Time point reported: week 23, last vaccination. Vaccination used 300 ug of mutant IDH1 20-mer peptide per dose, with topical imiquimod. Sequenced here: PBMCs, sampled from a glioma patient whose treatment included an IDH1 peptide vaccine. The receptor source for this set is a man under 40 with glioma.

CDR3 sequence (DNA): TGTGCCAGCAGCCAAGAAAGCGAACAGATGAACACTGAAGCTTTCTTT. This sequence encodes CASSQESEQMNTEAFF. The V and J genes are TRBV4-2 and TRBJ1-1; D is undetermined. Germline V lookup: CDR1 LGHNA, CDR2 YNFKEQ. V lost 0 bases and J 0 bases, leaving 11 bases between the germline ends. The CDR3 sequence is 16 residues long.

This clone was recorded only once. The DNA of the CDR3 is TGTGCCAGCAGTTTATTCGGCCGTCGCCCGACAGCCCTGGGAGATACGCAGTATTTT. It yields the protein CASSLFGRRPTALGDTQYF. The chain links TRBV28 to TRBJ2-3; the D gene is possibly TRBD1 (5 bases). The CDR3 extends over 19 amino acids. Germline V gene lookup returns CDR1 MDHEN and CDR2 SYDVKM. V was pared by 1 base and J by 5 bases, with 25 bases between.

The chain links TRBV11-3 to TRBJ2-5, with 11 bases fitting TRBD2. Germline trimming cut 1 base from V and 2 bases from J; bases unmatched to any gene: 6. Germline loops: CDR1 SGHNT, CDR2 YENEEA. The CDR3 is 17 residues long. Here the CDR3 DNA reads TGTGCCAGCAGCTTAGGACTAGCGGGGCTGTATCAAGAGACCCAGTACTTC. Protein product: CASSLGLAGLYQETQYF. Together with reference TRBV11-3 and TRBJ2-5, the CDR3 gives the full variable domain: EAGVVQSPRYKIIEKKQPVAFWCNPISGHNTLYWYLQNLGQGPELLIRYENEEAVDDSQLPKDRFSAERLKGVDSTLKIQPAELGDSAVYLCASSLGLAGLYQETQYFGPGTRLLVL.

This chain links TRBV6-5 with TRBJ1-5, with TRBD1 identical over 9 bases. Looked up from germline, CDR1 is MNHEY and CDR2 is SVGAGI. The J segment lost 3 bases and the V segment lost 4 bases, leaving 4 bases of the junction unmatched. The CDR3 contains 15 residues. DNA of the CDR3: TGTGCCAGCAGTTCCGGGACAGGGATCAATCAGCCCCAGCATTTT. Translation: CASSSGTGINQPQHF.

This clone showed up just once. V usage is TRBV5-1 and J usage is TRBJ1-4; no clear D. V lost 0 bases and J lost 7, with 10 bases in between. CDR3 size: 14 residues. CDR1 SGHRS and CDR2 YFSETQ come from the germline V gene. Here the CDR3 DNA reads TGCGCCAGCAGCTTGGGCAGATCGGGTGAAAAACTGTTTTTT. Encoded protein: CASSLGRSGEKLFF. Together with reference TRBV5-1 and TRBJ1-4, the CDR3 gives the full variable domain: KAGVTQTPRYLIKTRGQQVTLSCSPISGHRSVSWYQQTPGQGLQFLFEYFSETQRNKGNFPGRFSGRQFSNSRSEMNVSTLELGDSALYLCASSLGRSGEKLFFGSGTQLSVL.

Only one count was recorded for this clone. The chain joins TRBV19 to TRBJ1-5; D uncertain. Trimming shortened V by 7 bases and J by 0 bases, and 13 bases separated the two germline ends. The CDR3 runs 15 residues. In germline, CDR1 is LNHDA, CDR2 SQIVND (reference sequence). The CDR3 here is CASTLGQYSNQPQHF. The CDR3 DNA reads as TGTGCCAGTACTCTAGGGCAGTATAGCAATCAGCCCCAGCATTTT.

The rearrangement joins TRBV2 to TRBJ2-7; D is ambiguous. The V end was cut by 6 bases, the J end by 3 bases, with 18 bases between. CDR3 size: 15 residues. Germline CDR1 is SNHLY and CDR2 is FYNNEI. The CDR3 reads CASSSEVGAGYEQYF. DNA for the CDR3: TGTGCCAGCAGCAGTGAAGTTGGTGCAGGCTACGAGCAGTACTTC.

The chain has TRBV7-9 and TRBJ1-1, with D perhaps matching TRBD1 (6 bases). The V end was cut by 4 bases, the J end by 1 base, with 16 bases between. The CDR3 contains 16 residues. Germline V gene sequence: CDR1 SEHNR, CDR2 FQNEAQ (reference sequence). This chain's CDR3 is CASSSAGWGQNTEAFF. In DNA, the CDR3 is TGTGCCAGCAGCTCCGCTGGGTGGGGACAGAACACTGAAGCTTTCTTT.

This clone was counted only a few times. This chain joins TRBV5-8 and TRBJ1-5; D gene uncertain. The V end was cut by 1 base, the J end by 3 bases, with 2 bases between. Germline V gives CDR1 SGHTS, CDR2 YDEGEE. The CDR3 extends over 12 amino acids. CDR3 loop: CASSLFNQPQHF. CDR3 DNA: TGTGCCAGCAGCTTGTTCAATCAGCCCCAGCATTTT.

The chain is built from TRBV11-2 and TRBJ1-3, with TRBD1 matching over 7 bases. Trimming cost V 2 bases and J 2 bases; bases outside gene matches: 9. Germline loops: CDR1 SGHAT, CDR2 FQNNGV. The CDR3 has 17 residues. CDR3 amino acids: CASSLRGQQGTGNTIYF. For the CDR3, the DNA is TGTGCCAGCAGCTTAAGGGGACAGCAAGGTACTGGAAACACCATATATTTT.

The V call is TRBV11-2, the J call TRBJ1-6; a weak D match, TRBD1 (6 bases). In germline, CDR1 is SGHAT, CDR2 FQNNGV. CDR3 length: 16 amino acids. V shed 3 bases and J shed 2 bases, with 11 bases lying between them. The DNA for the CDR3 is TGTGCCAGCAGCTTCGACAGGCTCCCCTATAATTCACCCCTCCACTTT. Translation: CASSFDRLPYNSPLHF.

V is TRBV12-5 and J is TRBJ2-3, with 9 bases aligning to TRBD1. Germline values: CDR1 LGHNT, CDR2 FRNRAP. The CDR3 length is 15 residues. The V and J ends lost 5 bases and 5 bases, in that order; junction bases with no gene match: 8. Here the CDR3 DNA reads TGTGCTAGTGGTACCCACAGGGGGCAGATAGATACGCAGTATTTT. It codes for CASGTHRGQIDTQYF.

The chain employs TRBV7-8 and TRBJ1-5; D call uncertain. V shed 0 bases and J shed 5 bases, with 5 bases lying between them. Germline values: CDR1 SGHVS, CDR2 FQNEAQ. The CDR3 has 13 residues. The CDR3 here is CASSLAGYQPQHF. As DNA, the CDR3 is TGTGCCAGCAGCTTAGCAGGCTATCAGCCCCAGCATTTT.

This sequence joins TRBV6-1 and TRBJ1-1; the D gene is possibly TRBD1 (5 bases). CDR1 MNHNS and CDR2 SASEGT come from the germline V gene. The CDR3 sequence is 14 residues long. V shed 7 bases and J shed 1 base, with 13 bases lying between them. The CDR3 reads CASKVRGGNTEAFF. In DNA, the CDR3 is TGTGCCAGCAAGGTCCGGGGGGGGAACACTGAAGCTTTCTTT.

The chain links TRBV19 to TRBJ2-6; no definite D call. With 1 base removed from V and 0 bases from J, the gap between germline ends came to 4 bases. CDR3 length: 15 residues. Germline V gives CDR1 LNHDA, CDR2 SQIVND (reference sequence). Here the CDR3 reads CASSIGSSGANVLTF. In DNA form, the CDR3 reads TGTGCCAGTAGTATAGGAAGCTCTGGGGCCAACGTCCTGACTTTC. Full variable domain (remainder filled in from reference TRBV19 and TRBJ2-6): DGGITQSPKYLFRKEGQNVTLSCEQNLNHDAMYWYRQDPGQGLRLIYYSQIVNDFQKGDIAEGYSVSREKKESFPLTVTSAQKNPTAFYLCASSIGSSGANVLTFGAGSRLTVL.

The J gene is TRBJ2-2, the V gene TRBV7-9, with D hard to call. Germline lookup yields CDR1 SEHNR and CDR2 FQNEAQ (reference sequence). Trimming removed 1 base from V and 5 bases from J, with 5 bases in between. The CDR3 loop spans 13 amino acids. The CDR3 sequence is CASSLESTGELFF. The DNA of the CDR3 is TGTGCCAGCAGCTTAGAATCTACCGGGGAGCTGTTTTTT.

The CDR3: CASSPGQGTNTEAFF. The DNA for the CDR3 is TGCGCCAGCAGCCCAGGACAGGGAACGAACACTGAAGCTTTCTTT. V and J are TRBV10-1 and TRBJ1-1, with 8 bases identical to TRBD1. Per the germline V gene, CDR1 is WNHNN and CDR2 is SYGVQD (reference sequence). The CDR3 length is 15 residues. V dropped 6 bases and J dropped 1; count of bases not matched to a gene: 7.

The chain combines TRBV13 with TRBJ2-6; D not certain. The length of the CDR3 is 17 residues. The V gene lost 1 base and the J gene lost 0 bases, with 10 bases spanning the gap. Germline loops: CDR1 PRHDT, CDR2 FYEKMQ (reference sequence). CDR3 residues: CASSLAGAFSGANVLTF. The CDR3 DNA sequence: TGTGCCAGCAGCTTAGCTGGCGCGTTCTCTGGGGCCAACGTCCTGACTTTC.

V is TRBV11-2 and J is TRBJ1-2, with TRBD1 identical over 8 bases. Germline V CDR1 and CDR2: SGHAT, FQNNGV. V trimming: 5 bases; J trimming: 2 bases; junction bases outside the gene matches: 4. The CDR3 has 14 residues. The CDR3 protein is CASSRTGGNYGYTF. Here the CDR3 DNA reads TGTGCCAGCAGCCGCACAGGGGGGAACTATGGCTACACCTTC.

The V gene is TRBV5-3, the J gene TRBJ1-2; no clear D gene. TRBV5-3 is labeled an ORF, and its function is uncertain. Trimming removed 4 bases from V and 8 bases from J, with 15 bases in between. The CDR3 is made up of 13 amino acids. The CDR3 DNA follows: TGTGCCAGAAGCGAACGACCGGGGTACGGCTACACCTTC. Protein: CARSERPGYGYTF.

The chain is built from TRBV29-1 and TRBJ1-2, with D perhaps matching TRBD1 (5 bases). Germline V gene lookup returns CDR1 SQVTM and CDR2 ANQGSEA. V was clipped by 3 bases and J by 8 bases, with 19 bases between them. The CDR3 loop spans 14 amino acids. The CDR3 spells CSVDPGRSRGGYTF. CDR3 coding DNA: TGCAGCGTTGACCCGGGACGGTCGCGTGGCGGCTACACCTTC.

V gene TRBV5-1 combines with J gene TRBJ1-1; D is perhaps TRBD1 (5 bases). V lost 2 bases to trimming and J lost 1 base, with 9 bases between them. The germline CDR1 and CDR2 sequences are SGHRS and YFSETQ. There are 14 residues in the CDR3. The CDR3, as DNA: TGCGCCAGCAGCTTTCCAGGGAGGAACACTGAAGCTTTCTTT. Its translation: CASSFPGRNTEAFF.

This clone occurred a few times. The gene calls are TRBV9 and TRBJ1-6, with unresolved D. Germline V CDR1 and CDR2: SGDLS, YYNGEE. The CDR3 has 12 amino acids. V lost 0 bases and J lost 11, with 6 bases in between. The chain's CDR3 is CASSVDGTPLHF. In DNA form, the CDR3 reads TGTGCCAGCAGCGTAGATGGAACACCCCTCCACTTT.

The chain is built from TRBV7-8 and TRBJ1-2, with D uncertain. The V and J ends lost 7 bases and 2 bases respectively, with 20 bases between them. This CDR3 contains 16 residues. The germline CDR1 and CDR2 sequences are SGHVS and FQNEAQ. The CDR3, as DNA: TGTGCCAGCACCCCCTTTGTAGACATGATCAACTATGGCTACACCTTC. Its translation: CASTPFVDMINYGYTF.

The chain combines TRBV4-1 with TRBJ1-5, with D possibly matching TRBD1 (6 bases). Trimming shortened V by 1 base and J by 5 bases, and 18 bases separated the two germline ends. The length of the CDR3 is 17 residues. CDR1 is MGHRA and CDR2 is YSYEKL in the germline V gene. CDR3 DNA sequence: TGCGCCAGCAGCCAAGGAGGAGGGGGGGGTTTTTATCAGCCCCAGCATTTT. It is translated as CASSQGGGGGFYQPQHF.

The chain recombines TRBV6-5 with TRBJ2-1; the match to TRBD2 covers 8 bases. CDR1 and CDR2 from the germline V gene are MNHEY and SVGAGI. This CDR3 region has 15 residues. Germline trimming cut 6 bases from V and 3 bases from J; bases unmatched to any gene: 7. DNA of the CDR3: TGTGCCAGCAGCCCCGGACTAGCATACTACAATGAGCAGTTCTTC. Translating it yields CASSPGLAYYNEQFF.

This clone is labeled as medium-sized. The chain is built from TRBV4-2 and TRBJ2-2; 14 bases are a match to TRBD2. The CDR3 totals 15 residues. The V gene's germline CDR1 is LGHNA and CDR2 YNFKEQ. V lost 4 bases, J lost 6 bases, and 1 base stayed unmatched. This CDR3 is CASSPTSGGAGELFF. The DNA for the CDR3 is TGTGCCAGCAGCCCGACTAGCGGGGGGGCCGGGGAGCTGTTTTTT.

The CDR3 protein is CASSPSTRGKYEQYF. The CDR3 region has the DNA TGTGCCAGTAGCCCCTCGACCCGGGGTAAGTACGAGCAGTACTTC. This chain joins TRBV19 and TRBJ2-7, with D possibly being TRBD2 (5 bases). Germline-derived CDR1 and CDR2 are LNHDA and SQIVND (reference sequence). Trimming cost V 6 bases and J 4 bases, with 19 bases left between them. This CDR3 contains 15 residues.

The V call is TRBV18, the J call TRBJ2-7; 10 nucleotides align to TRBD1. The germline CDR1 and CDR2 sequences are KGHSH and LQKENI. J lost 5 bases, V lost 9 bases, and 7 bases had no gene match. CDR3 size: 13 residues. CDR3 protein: CASSRQGADEQYF. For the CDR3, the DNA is TGTGCCAGTTCCAGACAGGGGGCCGACGAGCAGTACTTC.

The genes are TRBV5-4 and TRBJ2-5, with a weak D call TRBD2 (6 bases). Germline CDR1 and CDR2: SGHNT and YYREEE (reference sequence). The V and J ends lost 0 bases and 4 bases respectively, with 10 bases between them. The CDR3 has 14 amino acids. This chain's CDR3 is CASSLAWGVETQYF. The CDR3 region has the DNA TGTGCCAGCAGCTTGGCCTGGGGGGTAGAGACCCAGTACTTC.

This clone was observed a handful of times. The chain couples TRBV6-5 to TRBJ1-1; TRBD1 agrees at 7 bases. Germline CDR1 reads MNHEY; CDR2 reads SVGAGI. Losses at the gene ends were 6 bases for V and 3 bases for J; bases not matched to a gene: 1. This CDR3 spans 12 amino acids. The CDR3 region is CASRGGHTEAFF. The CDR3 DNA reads TGTGCCAGCAGAGGGGGCCACACTGAAGCTTTCTTT.

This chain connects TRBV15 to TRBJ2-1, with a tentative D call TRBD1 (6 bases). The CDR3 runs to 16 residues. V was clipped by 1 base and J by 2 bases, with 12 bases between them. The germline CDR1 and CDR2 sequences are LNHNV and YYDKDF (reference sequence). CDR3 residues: CATSRVEDSTYNEQFF. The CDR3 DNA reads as TGTGCCACCAGCAGAGTGGAGGACAGCACCTACAATGAGCAGTTCTTC.